The clone carrying this T cell receptor beta chain has only one observation. This may be a read error, as it is one base from a much larger clone. The sample is drawn from a study of immune characterization of retroperitoneal liposarcoma. TCRdb processed the PCR reads anew with MiXCR; each CDR3 protein has one entry. The table lists 9,000 to 13,000 distinct CDR3 sequences, under 35% of them singletons. CDR3 length: 14 amino acids. Germline assignment: CDR1 SGHTA and CDR2 FQGTGA. The receptor's source is a male donor with retroperitoneal liposarcoma. The V gene is TRBV7-3, the J gene TRBJ2-3; 8 positions match TRBD2. The sequenced sample consisted of tumor tissue. The CDR3 DNA reads as TGTGTCAGCAGCCCAGCGGGAGCGGTAGATACGCAGTATTTT. Protein: CVSSPAGAVDTQYF.